One and the same sample provided the 4 T cell receptor beta chains below, sequenced in a study of identical twins. TCRdb itself ran the 5' RACE reads through MiXCR, one entry per CDR3 protein. The repertoire consists of around 530,000 distinct CDR3 sequences, with 13% to 15% occurring once and the leading ten covering nearly 0.45%. The data were also submitted as part of a second study, on yellow fever vaccine responses in identical twins.

The sample consisted of CD4+ T cells sorted from blood. The receptors shown here come from a woman younger than 35 in good health.

This clonotype was recorded a few times. The V gene is TRBV2, the J gene TRBJ2-3, with D perhaps matching TRBD2 (6 bases). This CDR3 is 15 amino acids long. V lost 4 bases to trimming and J lost 5 bases, with 16 bases between them. Germline V gene data show CDR1 as SNHLY and CDR2 as FYNNEI. The DNA of the CDR3 is TGTGCCAGCAGTGGTGGGCCCGGGGGAGGAGATACGCAGTATTTT. Translation gives CASSGGPGGGDTQYF. Full variable domain (outside the CDR3, taken from reference TRBV2 and TRBJ2-3): EPEVTQTPSHQVTQMGQEVILRCVPISNHLYFYWYRQILGQKVEFLVSFYNNEISEKSEIFDDQFSVERPDGSNFTLKIRSTKLEDSAMYFCASSGGPGGGDTQYFGPGTRLTVL.

The chain carries TRBV20-1 and TRBJ2-1; 10 nucleotides agree with TRBD2. Germline V gene data show CDR1 as DFQATT and CDR2 as SNEGSKA (reference sequence). The CDR3 loop spans 15 amino acids. The V gene end was trimmed by 7 bases and the J gene end by 7 bases; junction bases not matched to a gene: 13. The DNA for the CDR3 is TGCAGTGTCAAGTGGCTAGCGGGAGACGAGAATGAGCAGTTCTTC. It is translated as CSVKWLAGDENEQFF.

In this sample, this clonotype turned up a few times. J is TRBJ2-1 and V is TRBV4-1, with 7 bases identical to TRBD2. Germline-derived CDR1 and CDR2 are MGHRA and YSYEKL. This CDR3 contains 15 residues. The junction had 5 bases not matched to a gene; V was cut back by 4 bases and J by 2 bases. The CDR3 DNA reads as TGCGCCAGCAGCCGTCGGGCGGGAGCCTACAATGAGCAGTTCTTC. Residues: CASSRRAGAYNEQFF.

The V and J genes are TRBV11-2 and TRBJ1-1, with TRBD1 matching 9 bases. This CDR3 has 16 residues. CDR1 is SGHAT and CDR2 is FQNNGV in the germline V gene. The V segment lost 4 bases and the J segment 0 bases; nucleotides outside the gene matches: 6. This CDR3 is CASSSDRGLMNTEAFF. The CDR3 region has the DNA TGTGCCAGCAGCTCAGACAGGGGGTTGATGAACACTGAAGCTTTCTTT.